This TCR beta chain came from a study of blood T cell repertoires in COVID-19. Study-level background: COVID-19 samples collected from the United States, Italy and Spain covered acute and convalescent phases. T cells, B-cell-depleted T cells, or PBMCs provided the cDNA or gDNA that served as material.

The CDR3 loop spans 13 amino acids. Germline lookup yields CDR1 MDHEN and CDR2 SYDVKM. After removal of 5 bases from V and 4 bases from J, the junction contained 3 bases not matched to a gene. In the original processing: Estimation of nucleated cell counts relied on the amplification of reference gene primers. Produced via immunoSEQ multiplex PCR; TCRdb's table is partial and in-frame only. V and J calls and clone size are given by that table; D and trimming were obtained from the DNA. The sample has about 180,000 clones, around 86% seen once. Sample: peripheral blood. This rearrangement joins TRBV28 to TRBJ1-2, with 8 bases aligning to TRBD1. This receptor was obtained from a man between 50 and 59 years old with active or convalescent COVID-19. CDR3 amino acids: CASSRQGSYGYTF. CDR3 coding DNA: TGTGCCAGCAGTAGACAGGGGTCCTATGGCTACACCTTC.